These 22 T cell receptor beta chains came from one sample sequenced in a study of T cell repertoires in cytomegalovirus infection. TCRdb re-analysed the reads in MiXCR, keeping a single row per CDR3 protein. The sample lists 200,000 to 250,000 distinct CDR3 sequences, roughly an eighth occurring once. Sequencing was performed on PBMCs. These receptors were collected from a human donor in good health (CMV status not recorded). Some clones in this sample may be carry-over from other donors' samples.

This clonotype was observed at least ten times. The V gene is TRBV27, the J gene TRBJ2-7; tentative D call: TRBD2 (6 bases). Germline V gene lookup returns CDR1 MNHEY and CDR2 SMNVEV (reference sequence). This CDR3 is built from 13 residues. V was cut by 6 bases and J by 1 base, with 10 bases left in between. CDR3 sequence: CASSISGSYEQYF. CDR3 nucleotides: TGTGCCAGCAGCATTAGCGGTTCCTACGAGCAGTACTTC.

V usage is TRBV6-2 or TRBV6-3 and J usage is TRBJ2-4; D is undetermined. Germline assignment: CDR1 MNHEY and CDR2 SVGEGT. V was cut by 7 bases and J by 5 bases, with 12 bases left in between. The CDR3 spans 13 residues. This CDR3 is CASTQGGENIQYF. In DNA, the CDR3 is TGTGCCAGCACCCAAGGCGGAGAAAACATTCAGTACTTC.

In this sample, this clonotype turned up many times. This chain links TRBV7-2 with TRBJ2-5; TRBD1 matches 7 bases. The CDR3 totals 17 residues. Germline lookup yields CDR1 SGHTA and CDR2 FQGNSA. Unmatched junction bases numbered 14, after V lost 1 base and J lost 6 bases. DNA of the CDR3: TGTGCCAGCAGCTTAGAAGCATTGGGGACAGTTGTGAAGACCCAGTACTTC. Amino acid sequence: CASSLEALGTVVKTQYF.

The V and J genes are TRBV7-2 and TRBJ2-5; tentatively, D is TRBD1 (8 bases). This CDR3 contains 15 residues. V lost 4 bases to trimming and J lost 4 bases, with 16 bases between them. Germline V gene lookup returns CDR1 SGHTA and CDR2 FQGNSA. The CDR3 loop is CASSSRTGGGETQYF. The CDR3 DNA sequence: TGTGCCAGCAGCTCCCGAACAGGGGGGGGAGAGACCCAGTACTTC.

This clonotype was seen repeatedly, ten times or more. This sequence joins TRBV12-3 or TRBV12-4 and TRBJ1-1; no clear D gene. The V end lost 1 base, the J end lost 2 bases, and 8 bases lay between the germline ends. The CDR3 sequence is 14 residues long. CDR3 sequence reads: CASSLGVSNTEAFF. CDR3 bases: TGTGCCAGCAGTTTAGGGGTATCCAACACTGAAGCTTTCTTT.

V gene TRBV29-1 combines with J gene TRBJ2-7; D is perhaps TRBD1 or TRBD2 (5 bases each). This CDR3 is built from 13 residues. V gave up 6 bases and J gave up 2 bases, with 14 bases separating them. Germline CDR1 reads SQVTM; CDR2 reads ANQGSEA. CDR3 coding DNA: TGCAGCGTAGAGGAGAGGGGAGCCTACGAGCAGTACTTC. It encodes CSVEERGAYEQYF.

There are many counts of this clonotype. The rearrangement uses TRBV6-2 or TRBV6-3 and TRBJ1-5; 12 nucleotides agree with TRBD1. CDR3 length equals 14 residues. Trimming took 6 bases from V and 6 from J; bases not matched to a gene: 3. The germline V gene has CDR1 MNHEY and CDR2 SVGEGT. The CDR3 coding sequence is TGTGCCAGCAGCCGGGACAGGGGGCCTCAGCCCCAGCATTTT. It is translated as CASSRDRGPQPQHF.

The CDR3 region has the DNA TGTGCCAGCAGCCGCGGGAGCGGGGTCCAAGAGACCCAGTACTTC. Translation: CASSRGSGVQETQYF. The chain recombines TRBV9 with TRBJ2-5; 7 bases fit TRBD2. Germline V gene lookup returns CDR1 SGDLS and CDR2 YYNGEE. This CDR3 has 15 residues. With 4 bases clipped from V and 1 base from J, the junction kept 7 bases outside the gene matches.

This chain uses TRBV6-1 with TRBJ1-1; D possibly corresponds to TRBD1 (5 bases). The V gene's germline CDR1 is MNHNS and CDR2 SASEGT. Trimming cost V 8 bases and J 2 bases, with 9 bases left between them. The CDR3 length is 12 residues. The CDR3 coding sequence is TGTGCCAGCCTCGGGGCAAACACTGAAGCTTTCTTT. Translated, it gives CASLGANTEAFF.

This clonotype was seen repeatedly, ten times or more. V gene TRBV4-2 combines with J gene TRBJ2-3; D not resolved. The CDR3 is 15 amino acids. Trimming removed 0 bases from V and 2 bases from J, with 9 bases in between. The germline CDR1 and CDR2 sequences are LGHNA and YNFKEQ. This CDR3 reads CASSQDNRYTDTQYF. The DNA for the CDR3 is TGTGCCAGCAGCCAAGATAATCGGTACACAGATACGCAGTATTTT.

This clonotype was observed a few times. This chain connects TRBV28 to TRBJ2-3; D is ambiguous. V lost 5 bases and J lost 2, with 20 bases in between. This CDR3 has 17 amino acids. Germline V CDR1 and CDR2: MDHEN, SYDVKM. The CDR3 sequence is CASSPPHGRPNTDTQYF. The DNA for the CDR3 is TGTGCCAGCAGTCCCCCTCACGGGCGCCCTAACACAGATACGCAGTATTTT.

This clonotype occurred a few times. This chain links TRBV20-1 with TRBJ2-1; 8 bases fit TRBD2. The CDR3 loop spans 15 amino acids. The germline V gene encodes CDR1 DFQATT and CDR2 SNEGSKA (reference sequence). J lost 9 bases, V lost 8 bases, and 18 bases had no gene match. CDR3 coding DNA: TGCAGTTCACCCTTTAGCCGGGAGGGCCTTCGTGAGCAGTTCTTC. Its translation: CSSPFSREGLREQFF.

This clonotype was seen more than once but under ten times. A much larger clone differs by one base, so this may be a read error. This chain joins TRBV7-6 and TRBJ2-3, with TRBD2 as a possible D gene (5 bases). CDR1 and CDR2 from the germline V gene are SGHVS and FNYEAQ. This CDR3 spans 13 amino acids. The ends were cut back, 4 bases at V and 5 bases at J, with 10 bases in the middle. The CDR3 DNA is TGTGCCAGCAGCTCGCGAGCGGAAGATACGCAGTATTTT. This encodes CASSSRAEDTQYF. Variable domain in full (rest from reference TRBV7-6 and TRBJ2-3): GAGVSQSPRYKVTKRGQDVALRCDPISGHVSLYWYRQALGQGPEFLTYFNYEAQQDKSGLPNDRFSAERPEGSISTLTIQRTEQRDSAMYRCASSSRAEDTQYFGPGTRLTVL.

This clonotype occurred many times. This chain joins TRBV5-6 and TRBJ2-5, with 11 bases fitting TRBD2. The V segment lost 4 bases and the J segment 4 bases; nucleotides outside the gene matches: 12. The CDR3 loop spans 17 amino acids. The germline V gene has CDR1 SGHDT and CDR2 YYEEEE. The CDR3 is CASSVTSGIRVGETQYF. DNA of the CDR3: TGTGCCAGCAGCGTGACTAGCGGGATAAGGGTAGGAGAGACCCAGTACTTC.

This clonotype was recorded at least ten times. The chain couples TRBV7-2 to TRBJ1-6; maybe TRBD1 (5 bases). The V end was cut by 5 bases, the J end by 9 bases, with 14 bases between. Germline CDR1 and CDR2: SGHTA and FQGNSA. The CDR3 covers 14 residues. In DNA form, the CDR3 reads TGTGCCAGCAGCGCGAACCTGAGGGGTTCACCCCTCCACTTT. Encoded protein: CASSANLRGSPLHF.

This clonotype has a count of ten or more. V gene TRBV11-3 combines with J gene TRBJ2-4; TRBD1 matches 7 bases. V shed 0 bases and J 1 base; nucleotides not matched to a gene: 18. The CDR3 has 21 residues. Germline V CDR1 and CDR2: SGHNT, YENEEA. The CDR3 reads CASSLDPHRGPGDGAKNIQYF. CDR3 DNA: TGTGCCAGCAGCTTAGATCCTCACAGGGGCCCAGGGGATGGGGCCAAAAACATTCAGTACTTC.

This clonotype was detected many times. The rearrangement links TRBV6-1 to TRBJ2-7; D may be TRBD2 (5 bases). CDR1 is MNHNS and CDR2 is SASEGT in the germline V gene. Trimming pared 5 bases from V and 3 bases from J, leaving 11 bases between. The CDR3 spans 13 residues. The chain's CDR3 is CASSSGKNYEQYF. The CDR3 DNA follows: TGTGCCAGCAGTTCCGGGAAAAACTACGAGCAGTACTTC.

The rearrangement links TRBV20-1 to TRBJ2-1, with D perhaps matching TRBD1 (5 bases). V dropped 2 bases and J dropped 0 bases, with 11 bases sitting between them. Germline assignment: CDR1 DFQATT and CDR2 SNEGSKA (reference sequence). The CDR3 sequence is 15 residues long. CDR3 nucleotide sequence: TGCAGTGCTAGAACAGGCAATCCCTCCTACAATGAGCAGTTCTTC. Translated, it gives CSARTGNPSYNEQFF.

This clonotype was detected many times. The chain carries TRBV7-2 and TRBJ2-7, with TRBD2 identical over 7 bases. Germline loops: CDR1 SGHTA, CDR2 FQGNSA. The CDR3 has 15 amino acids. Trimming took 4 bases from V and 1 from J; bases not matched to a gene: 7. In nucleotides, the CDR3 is TGTGCCAGCAGCTCTCGGCTAGCGGTTTCCTACGAGCAGTACTTC. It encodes CASSSRLAVSYEQYF.

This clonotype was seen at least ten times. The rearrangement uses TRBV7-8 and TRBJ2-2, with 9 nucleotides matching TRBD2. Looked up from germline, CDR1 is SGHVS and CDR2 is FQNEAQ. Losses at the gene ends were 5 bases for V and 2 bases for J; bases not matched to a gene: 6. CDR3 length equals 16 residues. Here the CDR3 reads CASSPRLAENTGELFF. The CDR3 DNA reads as TGTGCCAGCAGCCCCAGACTAGCGGAAAACACCGGGGAGCTGTTTTTT.

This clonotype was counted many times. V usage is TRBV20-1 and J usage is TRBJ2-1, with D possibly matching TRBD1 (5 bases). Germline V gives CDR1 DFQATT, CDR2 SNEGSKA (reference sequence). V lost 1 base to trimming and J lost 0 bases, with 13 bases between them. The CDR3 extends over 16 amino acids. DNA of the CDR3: TGCAGTGCTAGAGGCGACAGCCTTCTCTCCTACAATGAGCAGTTCTTC. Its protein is CSARGDSLLSYNEQFF.

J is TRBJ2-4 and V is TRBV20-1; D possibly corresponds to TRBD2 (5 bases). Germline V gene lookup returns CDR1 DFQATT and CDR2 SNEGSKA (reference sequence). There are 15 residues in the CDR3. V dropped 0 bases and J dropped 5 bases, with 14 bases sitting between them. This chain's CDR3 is CSARDPAASQNIQYF. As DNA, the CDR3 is TGCAGTGCTAGAGATCCAGCGGCGAGCCAAAACATTCAGTACTTC.